A selection of T cell receptor beta chains follows, all from one sample in a study of shared clonotypes between healthy human individuals. Sequencing was performed with immunoSEQ multiplex PCR; in TCRdb, only in-frame clones are kept and a portion is missing. The data show around 1.9 million clones, with 85% to 95% seen just once and 1.5% to 2% held by the top ten. The sample consisted of naive CD8+ T cells from PBMCs. These receptors all stem from a man younger than 35 in good health. Some clones in this sample may be carry-over from other donors' samples. Each CDR3 is given with its conserved first and last residue. A D gene is named only where the DNA matches it firmly. Expanded clones get a size class; other rows say once, few or many, or leave the size out.

TRBV27,-,-,TRBJ2-3,CASSPTGLPTDTQYF,TGTGCCAGCAGTCCCACAGGGCTCCCCACAGATACGCAGTATTTT
TRBV5-4,-,TRBD1,TRBJ2-1,CASSLLGDRATDNEQFF,TGTGCCAGCAGCTTGCTGGGTGACAGGGCGACCGACAATGAGCAGTTCTTC
TRBV29-1,-,-,TRBJ2-7,CSGRGGQNYEQYF,TGCAGCGGGAGGGGGGGCCAGAACTACGAGCAGTACTTC
TRBV28,few,-,TRBJ2-1,CASSGAFFLF,TGTGCCAGCAGCGGGGCGTTCTTTCTCTTC
TRBV5-4,-,-,TRBJ2-7,CASSLDREQYF,TGTGCCAGCAGCTTAGACAGAGAGCAGTACTTC
TRBV27,-,-,TRBJ1-1,CASRLLGASNTEAFF,TGTGCCAGCAGACTTCTGGGGGCTTCGAACACTGAAGCTTTCTTT
TRBV27,-,-,TRBJ1-4,CASSPSSMSTNEKLFF,TGTGCCAGCAGCCCGTCCTCGATGTCAACTAATGAAAAACTGTTTTTT
TRBV4-1,few,-,TRBJ1-1,CASSAGAEAFF,TGCGCCAGCAGCGCCGGCGCTGAAGCTTTCTTT
TRBV5-6,-,-,TRBJ1-3,CASSLSGAGNTIYF,TGTGCCAGCAGCTTGTCGGGCGCTGGAAACACCATATATTTT
TRBV19,once,-,TRBJ2-1,CASSIPRRGEEQFF,TGTGCCAGTAGTATCCCCCGGAGGGGGGAGGAGCAGTTCTTC
TRBV28,-,TRBD2,TRBJ2-1,CASSLLPSGSLEQFF,TGTGCCAGCAGTTTATTGCCTAGCGGGAGTTTAGAGCAGTTCTTC
TRBV4-3,-,-,TRBJ1-2,CASSQGLAERDYTF,TGCGCCAGCAGCCAAGGGTTGGCAGAGAGGGACTACACCTTC
TRBV29-1,-,-,TRBJ2-3,CSVEEASLDTQYF,TGCAGCGTTGAAGAAGCCAGTCTAGATACGCAGTATTTT
TRBV15,-,TRBD2,TRBJ2-5,CATSRASGSLETQYF,TGTGCCACCAGCAGAGCTAGCGGGAGTTTGGAGACCCAGTACTTC
TRBV7-9,-,-,TRBJ1-1,CASSSLRGGALNTEAFF,TGTGCCAGCAGCTCTCTCAGAGGGGGGGCCCTGAACACTGAAGCTTTCTTT
TRBV27,-,-,TRBJ2-3,CASKWEGGQSTDTQYF,TGTGCCAGCAAATGGGAGGGGGGACAGTCCACAGATACGCAGTATTTT
TRBV28,-,TRBD1,TRBJ2-5,CASSGGQDVKWTQYF,TGTGCCAGCAGTGGGGGACAGGACGTGAAATGGACCCAGTACTTC
TRBV6-5,-,-,TRBJ2-2,CASMGGTGELFF,TGTGCCAGCATGGGGGGTACCGGGGAGCTGTTTTTT
TRBV13,-,TRBD1,TRBJ2-5,CASSSRSGQGLTQYF,TGTGCCAGCAGCTCTAGGTCCGGACAGGGCCTGACCCAGTACTTC
TRBV2,-,-,TRBJ1-2,CASIGSARNYGYTF,TGTGCCAGCATAGGCAGCGCCCGTAACTATGGCTACACCTTC
TRBV14,-,-,TRBJ1-1,CASSPIGTEAFF,TGTGCCAGCAGCCCAATAGGGACTGAAGCTTTCTTT
TRBV7-2,-,TRBD1,TRBJ2-7,CASSQGQGVSYEQYF,TGTGCCAGCAGCCAAGGACAGGGGGTATCGTACGAGCAGTACTTC
TRBV28,-,-,TRBJ1-1,CASSFQYPMNTEAFF,TGTGCCAGCAGTTTCCAGTACCCTATGAACACTGAAGCTTTCTTT
TRBV18,-,TRBD1,TRBJ2-7,CASSRGVGTGNAEQYF,TGTGCCAGCTCACGGGGGGTTGGGACAGGGAACGCCGAGCAGTACTTC
TRBV9,-,TRBD2,TRBJ2-7,CASSAGTSGRAGYEQYF,TGTGCCAGCAGCGCGGGGACTAGCGGGAGGGCGGGCTACGAGCAGTACTTC
TRBV27,-,TRBD2,TRBJ2-7,CASSKSGLAYEQYF,TGTGCCAGCAGTAAATCGGGACTAGCTTACGAGCAGTACTTC
TRBV27,-,-,TRBJ1-1,CASSFSVSGEAFF,TGTGCCAGCAGTTTCTCCGTTTCGGGTGAAGCTTTCTTT
TRBV5-8,-,TRBD1,TRBJ2-3,CASSPGQGFTDTQYF,TGTGCCAGCAGCCCGGGACAGGGATTCACAGATACGCAGTATTTT
TRBV28,-,-,TRBJ2-1,CASSSPGEGGYNEQFF,TGTGCCAGCAGTTCTCCGGGTGAGGGTGGCTACAATGAGCAGTTCTTC
TRBV30,-,-,TRBJ2-6,CAWAYLRRANVLTF,TGTGCCTGGGCGTACTTGCGTCGGGCCAACGTCCTGACTTTC
TRBV7-8,-,-,TRBJ1-1,CASSLPKDVSAFF,TGTGCCAGCAGCTTACCTAAGGATGTTTCAGCTTTCTTT